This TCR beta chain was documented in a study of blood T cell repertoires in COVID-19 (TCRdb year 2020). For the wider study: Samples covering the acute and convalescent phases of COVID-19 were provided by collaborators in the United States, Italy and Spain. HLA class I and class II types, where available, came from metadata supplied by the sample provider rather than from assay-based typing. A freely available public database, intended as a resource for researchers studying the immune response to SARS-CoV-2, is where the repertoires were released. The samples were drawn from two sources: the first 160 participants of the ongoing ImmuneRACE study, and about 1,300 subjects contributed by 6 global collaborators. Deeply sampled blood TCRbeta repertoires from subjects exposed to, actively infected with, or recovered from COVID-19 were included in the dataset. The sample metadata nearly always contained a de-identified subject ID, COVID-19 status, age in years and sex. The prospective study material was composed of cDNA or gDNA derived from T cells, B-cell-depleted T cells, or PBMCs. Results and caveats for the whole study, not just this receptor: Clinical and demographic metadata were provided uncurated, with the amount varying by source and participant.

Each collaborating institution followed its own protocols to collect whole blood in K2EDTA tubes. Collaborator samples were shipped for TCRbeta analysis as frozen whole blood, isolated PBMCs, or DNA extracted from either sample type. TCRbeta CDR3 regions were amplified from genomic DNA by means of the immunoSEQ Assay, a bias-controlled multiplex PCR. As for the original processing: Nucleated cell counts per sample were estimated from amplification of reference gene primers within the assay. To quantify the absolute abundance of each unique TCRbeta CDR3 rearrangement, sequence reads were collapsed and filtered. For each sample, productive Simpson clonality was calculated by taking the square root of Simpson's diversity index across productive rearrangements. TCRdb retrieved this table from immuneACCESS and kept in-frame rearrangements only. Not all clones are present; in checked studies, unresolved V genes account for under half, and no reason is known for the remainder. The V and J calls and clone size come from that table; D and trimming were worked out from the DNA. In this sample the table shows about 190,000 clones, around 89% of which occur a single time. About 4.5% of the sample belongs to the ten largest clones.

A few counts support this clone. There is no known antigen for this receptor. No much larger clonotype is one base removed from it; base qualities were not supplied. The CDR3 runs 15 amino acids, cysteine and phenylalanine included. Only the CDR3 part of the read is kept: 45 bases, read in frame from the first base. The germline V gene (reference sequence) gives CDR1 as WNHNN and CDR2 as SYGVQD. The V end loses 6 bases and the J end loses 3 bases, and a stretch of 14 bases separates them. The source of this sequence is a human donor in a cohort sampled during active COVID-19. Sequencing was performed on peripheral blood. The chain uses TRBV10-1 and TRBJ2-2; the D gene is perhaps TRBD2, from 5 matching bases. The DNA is TGCGCCAGCAGCAGCGGACGTTCCCACACCGGGGAGCTGTTTTTT. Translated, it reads CASSSGRSHTGELFF.